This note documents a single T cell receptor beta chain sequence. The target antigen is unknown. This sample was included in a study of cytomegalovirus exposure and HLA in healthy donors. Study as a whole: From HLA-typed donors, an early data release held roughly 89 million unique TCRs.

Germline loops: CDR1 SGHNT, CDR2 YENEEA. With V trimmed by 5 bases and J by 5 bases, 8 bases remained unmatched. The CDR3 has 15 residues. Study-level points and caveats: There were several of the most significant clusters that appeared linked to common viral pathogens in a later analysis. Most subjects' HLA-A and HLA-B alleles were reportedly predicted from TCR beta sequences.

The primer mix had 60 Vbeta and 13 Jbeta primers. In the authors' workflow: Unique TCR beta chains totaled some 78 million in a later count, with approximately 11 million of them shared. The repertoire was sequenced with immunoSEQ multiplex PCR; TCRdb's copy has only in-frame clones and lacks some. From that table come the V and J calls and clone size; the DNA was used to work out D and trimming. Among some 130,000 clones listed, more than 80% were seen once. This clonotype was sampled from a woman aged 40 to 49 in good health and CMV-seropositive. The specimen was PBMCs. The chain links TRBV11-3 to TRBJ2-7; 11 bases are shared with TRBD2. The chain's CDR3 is CASSPVAGGVDEQYF. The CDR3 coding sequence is TGTGCCAGCAGCCCAGTAGCGGGAGGGGTGGACGAGCAGTACTTC.